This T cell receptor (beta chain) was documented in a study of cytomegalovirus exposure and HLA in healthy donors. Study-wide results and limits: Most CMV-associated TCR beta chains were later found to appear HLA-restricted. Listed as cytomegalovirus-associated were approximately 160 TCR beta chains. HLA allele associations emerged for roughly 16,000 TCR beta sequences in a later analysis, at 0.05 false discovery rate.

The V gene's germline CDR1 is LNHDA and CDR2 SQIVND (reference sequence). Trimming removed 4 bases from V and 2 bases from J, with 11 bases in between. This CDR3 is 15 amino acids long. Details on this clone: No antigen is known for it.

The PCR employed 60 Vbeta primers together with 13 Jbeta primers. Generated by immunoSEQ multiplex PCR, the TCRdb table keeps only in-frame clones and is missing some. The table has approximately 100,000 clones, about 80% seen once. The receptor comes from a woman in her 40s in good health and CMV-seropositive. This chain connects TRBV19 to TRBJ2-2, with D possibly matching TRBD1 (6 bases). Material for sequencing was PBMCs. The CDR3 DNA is TGTGCCAGTAGTAGAGGACAGATCAACACCGGGGAGCTGTTTTTT. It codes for CASSRGQINTGELFF.